The 14 T cell receptor beta chains below all came from one sample that was sequenced in a study of cytomegalovirus exposure and HLA in healthy donors. PCR used 60 Vbeta primers and 13 Jbeta primers. Clones were sequenced by immunoSEQ multiplex PCR, and TCRdb holds only the in-frame ones, with some missing. This sample's table has some 130,000 clones. Material: PBMCs. These receptors all come from a woman aged 60 to 75 in good health and CMV-seronegative.

CDR3 sequence (DNA): TGTGCCAGCAGCCGTCGGGCAGGGCCTGGAAACACCATATATTTT. It translates to CASSRRAGPGNTIYF. The chain combines TRBV11-3 with TRBJ1-3, with a tentative D call TRBD1 (5 bases). The germline V and J ends were trimmed by 5 bases and 2 bases, with 13 bases remaining between them. CDR3 length equals 15 residues. Germline values: CDR1 SGHNT, CDR2 YENEEA.

The chain joins TRBV28 to TRBJ1-5; 7 positions agree with TRBD1. The CDR3 sequence is 16 residues long. Germline CDR1 reads MDHEN; CDR2 reads SYDVKM. The J segment lost 0 bases and the V segment lost 5 bases, leaving 7 bases of the junction unmatched. The CDR3 DNA reads TGTGCCAGCAGTCGCCCGGACAGGAGTAGCAATCAGCCCCAGCATTTT. Protein sequence: CASSRPDRSSNQPQHF.

The chain joins TRBV6-1 to TRBJ2-6; 7 positions agree with TRBD1. Germline V gene data show CDR1 as MNHNS and CDR2 as SASEGT. V trimming: 6 bases; J trimming: 0 bases; junction bases outside the gene matches: 2. CDR3 length equals 15 residues. In DNA, the CDR3 is TGTGCCAGCAGAGGACAGGACTCTGGGGCCAACGTCCTGACTTTC. It is translated as CASRGQDSGANVLTF.

The V and J genes are TRBV19 and TRBJ2-7; 11 bases agree with TRBD2. CDR3 length: 16 amino acids. Trimming at V came to 5 bases and at J to 2 bases, leaving 8 bases not matched to a gene. CDR1 and CDR2 from the germline V gene are LNHDA and SQIVND (reference sequence). The CDR3 loop reads CASSSERLAGPYEQYF. CDR3 bases: TGTGCCAGTAGTTCCGAAAGACTAGCGGGGCCCTACGAGCAGTACTTC. The full variable domain, in which reference TRBV19 and TRBJ2-7 provide the parts outside the CDR3, is DGGITQSPKYLFRKEGQNVTLSCEQNLNHDAMYWYRQDPGQGLRLIYYSQIVNDFQKGDIAEGYSVSREKKESFPLTVTSAQKNPTAFYLCASSSERLAGPYEQYFGPGTRLTVT.

This sequence joins TRBV6-6 and TRBJ2-3, with TRBD2 matching over 13 bases. CDR1 and CDR2 (germline): MNHNY, SVGAGI (reference sequence). This CDR3 contains 15 residues. Losses at the gene ends were 5 bases for V and 9 bases for J; bases not matched to a gene: 8. The CDR3 coding sequence is TGTGCCAGCAGTCAGACTAGCGGGGGGACCGGCACGCAGTATTTT. Its translation is CASSQTSGGTGTQYF.

The rearrangement links TRBV5-8 to TRBJ2-1; weak D call: TRBD1 (6 bases). CDR1 and CDR2 (germline): SGHTS, YDEGEE. V lost 2 bases and J lost 9, with 18 bases in between. This CDR3 spans 15 amino acids. CDR3 region: CASSLTGTSRREQFF. Here the CDR3 DNA reads TGTGCCAGCAGCTTAACCGGGACATCCCGGCGTGAGCAGTTCTTC.

The chain joins TRBV5-1 to TRBJ1-1; D is uncertain. Trimming cost V 0 bases and J 1 base, with 7 bases left between them. Germline V gene sequence: CDR1 SGHRS, CDR2 YFSETQ. This CDR3 contains 14 residues. DNA for the CDR3: TGCGCCAGCAGCTTGGGAGGGTCGAACACTGAAGCTTTCTTT. Protein product: CASSLGGSNTEAFF.

The rearrangement joins TRBV6-1 to TRBJ2-1; 11 bases are shared with TRBD2. CDR1 and CDR2 (germline): MNHNS, SASEGT. This CDR3 has 16 amino acids. The junction had 6 bases not matched to a gene; V was cut back by 3 bases and J by 5 bases. In DNA form, the CDR3 reads TGTGCCAGCAGTGAGCTAGCGGGAGGCGGGGACAATGAGCAGTTCTTC. Translating gives CASSELAGGGDNEQFF.

The chain couples TRBV2 to TRBJ2-7; TRBD1 agrees at 8 bases. The germline CDR1 and CDR2 sequences are SNHLY and FYNNEI. The CDR3 has 13 amino acids. Trimming took 5 bases from V and 6 from J; bases not matched to a gene: 6. This CDR3 reads CASSPDRVGEQYF. The CDR3 coding sequence is TGTGCCAGCAGTCCGGACAGGGTCGGCGAGCAGTACTTC. The entire variable domain, with the rest obtained from reference TRBV2 and TRBJ2-7, is as follows: EPEVTQTPSHQVTQMGQEVILRCVPISNHLYFYWYRQILGQKVEFLVSFYNNEISEKSEIFDDQFSVERPDGSNFTLKIRSTKLEDSAMYFCASSPDRVGEQYFGPGTRLTVT.

V is TRBV10-3 and J is TRBJ2-7; perhaps TRBD1 as D (5 bases). This CDR3 comprises 13 residues. V gave up 0 bases and J gave up 5 bases, with 8 bases separating them. CDR1 and CDR2 from the germline V gene are ENHRY and SYGVKD. The DNA of the CDR3 is TGTGCCATCAGTGAGTCAAGGGGTCACGAGCAGTACTTC. Amino acids: CAISESRGHEQYF.

The chain joins TRBV2 to TRBJ2-7, with 10 bases aligning to TRBD2. The germline gives CDR1 SNHLY, CDR2 FYNNEI. The CDR3 extends over 15 amino acids. V lost 4 bases to trimming and J lost 5 bases; unmatched junction nucleotides: 8. The CDR3 loop is CASSVERGGRHEQYF. CDR3 coding DNA: TGTGCCAGCAGTGTCGAGCGGGGGGGCCGCCACGAGCAGTACTTC. The complete variable domain, with remaining parts taken from reference TRBV2 and TRBJ2-7, reads EPEVTQTPSHQVTQMGQEVILRCVPISNHLYFYWYRQILGQKVEFLVSFYNNEISEKSEIFDDQFSVERPDGSNFTLKIRSTKLEDSAMYFCASSVERGGRHEQYFGPGTRLTVT.

CDR3 in amino acids: CASSLQPSGGASETQYF. In nucleotides, the CDR3 is TGCGCCAGCAGCTTGCAGCCTAGCGGGGGGGCTTCAGAGACCCAGTACTTC. The chain has TRBV5-1 and TRBJ2-5, with 12 bases identical to TRBD2. The CDR3 is made up of 17 amino acids. Per germline, CDR1 SGHRS and CDR2 YFSETQ. V gave up 1 base and J gave up 4 bases; unmatched junction bases: 8.

The chain carries TRBV11-3 and TRBJ2-2; 9 bases are shared with TRBD2. V was pared by 2 bases and J by 7 bases, with 14 bases of the junction left unmatched. This CDR3 contains 18 residues. Germline CDR1 is SGHNT and CDR2 is YENEEA. CDR3 loop: CASSLRAGGRGHRGELFF. CDR3 DNA: TGTGCCAGCAGCTTACGGGCGGGAGGGAGGGGACACCGCGGGGAGCTGTTTTTT.

V gene TRBV7-9 combines with J gene TRBJ1-1, with a possible D match to TRBD1 (5 bases). Between the trimmed V and J ends, which lost 5 bases and 4 bases, there was a span of 17 bases. The germline V gene encodes CDR1 SEHNR and CDR2 FQNEAQ (reference sequence). This CDR3 comprises 15 residues. The CDR3 nucleotides read TGTGCCAGCAGCCTACCCTCGGACGGGGGCACTGAAGCTTTCTTT. Amino acids: CASSLPSDGGTEAFF.